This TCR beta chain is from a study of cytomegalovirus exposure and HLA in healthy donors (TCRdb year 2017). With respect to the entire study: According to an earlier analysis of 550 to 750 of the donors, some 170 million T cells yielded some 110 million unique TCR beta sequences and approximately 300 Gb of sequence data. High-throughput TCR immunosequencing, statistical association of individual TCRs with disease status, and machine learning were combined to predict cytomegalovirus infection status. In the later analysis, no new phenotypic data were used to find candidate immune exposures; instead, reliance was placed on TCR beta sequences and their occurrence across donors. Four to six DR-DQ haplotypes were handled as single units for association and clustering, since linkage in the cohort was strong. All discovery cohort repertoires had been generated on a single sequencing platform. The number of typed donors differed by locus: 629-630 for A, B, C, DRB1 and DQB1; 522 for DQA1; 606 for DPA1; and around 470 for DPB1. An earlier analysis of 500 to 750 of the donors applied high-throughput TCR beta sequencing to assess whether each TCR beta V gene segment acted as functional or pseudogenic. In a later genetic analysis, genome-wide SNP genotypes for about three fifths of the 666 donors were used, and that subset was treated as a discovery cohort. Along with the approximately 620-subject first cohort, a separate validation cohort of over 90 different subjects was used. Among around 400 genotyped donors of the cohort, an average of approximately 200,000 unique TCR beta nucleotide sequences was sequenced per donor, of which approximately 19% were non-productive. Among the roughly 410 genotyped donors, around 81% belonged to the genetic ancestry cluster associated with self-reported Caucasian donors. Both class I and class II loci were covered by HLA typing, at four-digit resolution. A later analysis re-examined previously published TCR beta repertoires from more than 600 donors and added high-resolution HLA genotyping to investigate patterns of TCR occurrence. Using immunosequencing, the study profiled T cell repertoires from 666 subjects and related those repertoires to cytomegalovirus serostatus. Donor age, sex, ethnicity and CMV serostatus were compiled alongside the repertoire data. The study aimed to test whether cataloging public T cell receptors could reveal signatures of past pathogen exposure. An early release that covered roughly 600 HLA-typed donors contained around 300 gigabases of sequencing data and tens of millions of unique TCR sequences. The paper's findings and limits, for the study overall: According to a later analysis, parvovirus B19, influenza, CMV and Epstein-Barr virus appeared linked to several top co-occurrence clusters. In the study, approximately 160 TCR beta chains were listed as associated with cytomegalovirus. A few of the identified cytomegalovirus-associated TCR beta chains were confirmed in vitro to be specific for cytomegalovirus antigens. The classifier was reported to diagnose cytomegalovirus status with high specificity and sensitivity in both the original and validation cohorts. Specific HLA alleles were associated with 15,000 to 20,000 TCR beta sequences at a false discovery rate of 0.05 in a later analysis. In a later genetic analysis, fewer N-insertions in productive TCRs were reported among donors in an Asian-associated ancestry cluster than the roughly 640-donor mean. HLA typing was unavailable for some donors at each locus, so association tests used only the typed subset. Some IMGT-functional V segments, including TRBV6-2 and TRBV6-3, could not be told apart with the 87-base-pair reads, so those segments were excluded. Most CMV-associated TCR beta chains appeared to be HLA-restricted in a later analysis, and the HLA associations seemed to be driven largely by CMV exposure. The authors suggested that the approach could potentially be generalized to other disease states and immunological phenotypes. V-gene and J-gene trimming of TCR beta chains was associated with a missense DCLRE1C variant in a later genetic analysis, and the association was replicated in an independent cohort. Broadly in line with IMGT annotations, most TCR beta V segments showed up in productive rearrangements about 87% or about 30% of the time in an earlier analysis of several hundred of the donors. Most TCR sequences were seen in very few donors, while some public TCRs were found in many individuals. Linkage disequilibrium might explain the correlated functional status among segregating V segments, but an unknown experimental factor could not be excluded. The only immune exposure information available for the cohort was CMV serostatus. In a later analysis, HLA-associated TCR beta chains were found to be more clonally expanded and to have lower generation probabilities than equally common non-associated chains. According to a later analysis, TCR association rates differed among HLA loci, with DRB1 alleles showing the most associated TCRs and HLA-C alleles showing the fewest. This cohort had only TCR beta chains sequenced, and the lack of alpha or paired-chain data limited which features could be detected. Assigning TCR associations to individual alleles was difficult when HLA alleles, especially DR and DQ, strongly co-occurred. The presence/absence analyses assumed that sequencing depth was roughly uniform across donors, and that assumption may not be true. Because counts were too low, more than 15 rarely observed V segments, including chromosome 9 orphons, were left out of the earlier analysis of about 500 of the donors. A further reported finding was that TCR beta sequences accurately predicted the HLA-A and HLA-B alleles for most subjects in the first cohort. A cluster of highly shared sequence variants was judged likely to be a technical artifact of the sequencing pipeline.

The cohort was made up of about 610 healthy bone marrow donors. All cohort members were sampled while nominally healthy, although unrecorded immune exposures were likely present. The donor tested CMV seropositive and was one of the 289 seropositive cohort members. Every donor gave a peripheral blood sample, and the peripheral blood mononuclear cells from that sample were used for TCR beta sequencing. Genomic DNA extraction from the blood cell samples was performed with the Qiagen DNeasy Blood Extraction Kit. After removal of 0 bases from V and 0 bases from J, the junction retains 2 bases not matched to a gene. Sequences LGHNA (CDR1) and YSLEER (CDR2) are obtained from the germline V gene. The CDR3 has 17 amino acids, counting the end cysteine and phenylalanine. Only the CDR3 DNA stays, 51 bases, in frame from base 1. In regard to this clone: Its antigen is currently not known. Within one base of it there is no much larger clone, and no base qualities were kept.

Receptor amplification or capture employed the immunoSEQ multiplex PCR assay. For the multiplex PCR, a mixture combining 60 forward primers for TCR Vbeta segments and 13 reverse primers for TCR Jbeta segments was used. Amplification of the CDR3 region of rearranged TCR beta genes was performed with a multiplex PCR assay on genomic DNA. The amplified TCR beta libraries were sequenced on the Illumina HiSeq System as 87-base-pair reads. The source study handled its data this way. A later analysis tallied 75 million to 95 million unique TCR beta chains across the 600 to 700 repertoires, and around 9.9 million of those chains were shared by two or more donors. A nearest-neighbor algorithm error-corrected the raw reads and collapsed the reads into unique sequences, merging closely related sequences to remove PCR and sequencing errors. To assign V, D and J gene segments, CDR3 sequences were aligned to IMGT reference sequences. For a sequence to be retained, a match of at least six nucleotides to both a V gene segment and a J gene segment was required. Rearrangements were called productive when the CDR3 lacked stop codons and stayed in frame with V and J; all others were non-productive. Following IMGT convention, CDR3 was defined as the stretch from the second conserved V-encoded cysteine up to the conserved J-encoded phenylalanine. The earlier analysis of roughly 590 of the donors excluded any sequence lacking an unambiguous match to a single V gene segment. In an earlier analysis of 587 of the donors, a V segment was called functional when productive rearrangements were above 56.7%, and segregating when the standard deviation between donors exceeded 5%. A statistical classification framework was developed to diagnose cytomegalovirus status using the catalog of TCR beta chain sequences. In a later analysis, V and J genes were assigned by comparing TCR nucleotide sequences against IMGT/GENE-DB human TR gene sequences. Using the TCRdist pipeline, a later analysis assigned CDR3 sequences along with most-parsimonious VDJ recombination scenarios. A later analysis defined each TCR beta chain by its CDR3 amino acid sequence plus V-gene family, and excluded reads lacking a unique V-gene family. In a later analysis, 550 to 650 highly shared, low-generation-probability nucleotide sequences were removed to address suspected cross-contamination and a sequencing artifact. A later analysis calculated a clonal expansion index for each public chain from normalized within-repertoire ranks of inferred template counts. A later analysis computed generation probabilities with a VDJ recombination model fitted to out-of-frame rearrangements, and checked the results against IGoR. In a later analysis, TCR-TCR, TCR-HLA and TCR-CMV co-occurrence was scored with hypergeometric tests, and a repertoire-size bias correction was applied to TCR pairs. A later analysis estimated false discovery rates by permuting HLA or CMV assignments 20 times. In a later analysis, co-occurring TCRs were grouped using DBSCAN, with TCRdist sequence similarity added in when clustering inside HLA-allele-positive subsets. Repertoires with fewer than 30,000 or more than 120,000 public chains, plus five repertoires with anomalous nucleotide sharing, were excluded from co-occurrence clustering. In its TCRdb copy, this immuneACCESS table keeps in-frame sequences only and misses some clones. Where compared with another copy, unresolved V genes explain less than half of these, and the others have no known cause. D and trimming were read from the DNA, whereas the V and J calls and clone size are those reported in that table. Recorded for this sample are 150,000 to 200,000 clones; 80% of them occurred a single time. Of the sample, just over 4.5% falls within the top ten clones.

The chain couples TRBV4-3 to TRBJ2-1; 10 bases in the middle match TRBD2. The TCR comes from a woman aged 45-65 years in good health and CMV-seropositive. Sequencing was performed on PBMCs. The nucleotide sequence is TGCGCCAGCAGCCAAGAACCTAGCGGGAGCTCCTACAATGAGCAGTTCTTC. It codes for CASSQEPSGSSYNEQFF.